Following are 13 T cell receptor beta chains from one sample sequenced in a study of T cells of healthy individuals. TCRdb reprocessed the 5' RACE reads with MiXCR, giving one entry per CDR3 protein. The sample records tens of thousands of distinct CDR3 sequences, around 5.1% being singletons. These receptors were obtained from a female donor in good health.

A few counts support this clonotype. The rearrangement joins TRBV7-2 to TRBJ2-3; TRBD2 matches at 7 bases. Germline values: CDR1 SGHTA, CDR2 FQGNSA. V trimming: 5 bases; J trimming: 4 bases; junction bases outside the gene matches: 12. CDR3 length: 16 residues. For the CDR3, the DNA is TGTGCCAGCAGCCCACGATGGGGGGGGGAGTCAGATACGCAGTATTTT. Amino acids: CASSPRWGGESDTQYF.

This clonotype has at least ten counts. The CDR3 nucleotides read TGTGCCAGCAGCGAGGATACAGGGGGCGGGTCACCCCTCCACTTT. This gives the protein CASSEDTGGGSPLHF. The genes are TRBV28 and TRBJ1-6; 9 bases are shared with TRBD1. J gave up 10 bases and V 6 bases, and 10 bases lay outside the gene matches. CDR3 size: 15 residues. The germline gives CDR1 MDHEN, CDR2 SYDVKM.

This chain links TRBV28 with TRBJ1-1; D not resolved. Germline values: CDR1 MDHEN, CDR2 SYDVKM. Trimming took off 1 base at V and 1 base at J, with 7 bases between the two ends. This CDR3 has 14 amino acids. CDR3 loop: CASSLFGGNTEAFF. Here the CDR3 DNA reads TGTGCCAGCAGTTTATTCGGCGGGAACACTGAAGCTTTCTTT.

The chain carries TRBV7-2 and TRBJ2-7, with no clear D. Germline V lookup: CDR1 SGHTA, CDR2 FQGNSA. Trimming took 5 bases from V and 0 from J, leaving 11 bases between them. The CDR3 has 14 residues. CDR3 DNA sequence: TGTGCCAGCAGCCTCCCCTACAGCTCCTACGAGCAGTACTTC. It translates to CASSLPYSSYEQYF.

This clonotype was counted between two and nine times. V is TRBV28 and J is TRBJ2-1; the D gene is possibly TRBD2 (6 bases). Per germline, CDR1 MDHEN and CDR2 SYDVKM. The V and J ends lost 5 bases and 5 bases respectively, with 16 bases between them. This CDR3 region has 15 residues. CDR3 region: CASSPPPGAHNEQFF. CDR3 DNA sequence: TGTGCCAGCAGTCCCCCCCCGGGAGCCCACAATGAGCAGTTCTTC.

The chain couples TRBV5-5 to TRBJ1-4, with TRBD1 matching 7 bases. Per the germline V gene, CDR1 is SGHKS and CDR2 is YYEKEE (reference sequence). The trim removed 1 base at V and 7 bases at J, leaving 10 bases unmatched. The length of the CDR3 is 16 residues. CDR3 sequence (DNA): TGTGCCAGCAGCTTGAGACAGGAGGGGGCCATTGAAAAACTGTTTTTT. Its translation: CASSLRQEGAIEKLFF.

The rearrangement links TRBV12-5 to TRBJ2-3; no clear D gene. Trimming removed 7 bases from V and 2 bases from J, with 7 bases in between. The CDR3 runs to 12 residues. Germline V gene data show CDR1 as LGHNT and CDR2 as FRNRAP. DNA for the CDR3: TGTGCTAGTGCTCCCTCCACAGATACGCAGTATTTT. Protein: CASAPSTDTQYF.

This clonotype has ten or more counts. The genes are TRBV5-1 and TRBJ2-3; D unclear. The CDR3 has 15 residues. Trimming took off 4 bases at V and 6 bases at J, with 18 bases between the two ends. Germline CDR1 SGHRS, CDR2 YFSETQ. The CDR3 sequence is CASSPGRTNADTQYF. CDR3 bases: TGCGCCAGCAGCCCTGGCCGGACCAATGCGGATACGCAGTATTTT.

This clonotype has a count of ten or more. This rearrangement joins TRBV2 to TRBJ2-3; the D gene could be TRBD1 or TRBD2 (5 bases each). Trimming stripped 7 bases from V and 2 bases from J, with 10 bases between. The CDR3 is 13 residues long. The germline V gene encodes CDR1 SNHLY and CDR2 FYNNEI. Here the CDR3 reads CASTPGPTDTQYF. DNA for the CDR3: TGTGCCAGCACTCCGGGACCCACAGATACGCAGTATTTT. Using reference TRBV2 and TRBJ2-3 for the parts outside the CDR3, the full variable domain is EPEVTQTPSHQVTQMGQEVILRCVPISNHLYFYWYRQILGQKVEFLVSFYNNEISEKSEIFDDQFSVERPDGSNFTLKIRSTKLEDSAMYFCASTPGPTDTQYFGPGTRLTVL.

In this sample, this clonotype turned up a few times. V gene TRBV7-9 combines with J gene TRBJ2-3; TRBD2 aligns across 11 bases. The length of the CDR3 is 17 residues. Trimming at V came to 4 bases and at J to 1 base, leaving 7 bases not matched to a gene. Germline assignment: CDR1 SEHNR and CDR2 FQNEAQ (reference sequence). The CDR3 protein is CASSWSLAGEGTDTQYF. CDR3 DNA: TGTGCCAGCAGCTGGTCACTAGCGGGAGAAGGCACAGATACGCAGTATTTT.

This clonotype was found a few times. This chain uses TRBV30 with TRBJ1-5; a possible D gene is TRBD1 (6 bases). CDR3 size: 13 residues. In germline, CDR1 is GTSNPN, CDR2 SVGIG (reference sequence). V dropped 5 bases and J dropped 4 bases, with 12 bases sitting between them. CDR3 sequence reads: CAWAGGTNQPQHF. CDR3 sequence (DNA): TGTGCCTGGGCCGGGGGCACAAATCAGCCCCAGCATTTT.

This clonotype occurred a few times. This chain joins TRBV5-1 and TRBJ2-7; D is tentatively TRBD1 or TRBD2 (5 bases each). CDR3 length equals 15 residues. The germline V and J ends were trimmed by 4 bases and 2 bases, with 16 bases remaining between them. CDR1 is SGHRS, CDR2 YFSETQ, per germline. The CDR3 spells CASSEPGTLAYEQYF. The CDR3 coding sequence is TGCGCCAGCAGCGAACCCGGGACGTTAGCCTACGAGCAGTACTTC.

This clonotype showed up just a few times. The chain joins TRBV5-5 to TRBJ2-3, with unresolved D. CDR1 and CDR2 (germline): SGHKS, YYEKEE (reference sequence). Trimming shortened V by 4 bases and J by 5 bases, and 11 bases separated the two germline ends. The CDR3 sequence is 13 residues long. CDR3 sequence reads: CASSTGPGDTQYF. The DNA of the CDR3 is TGTGCCAGCAGCACCGGGCCCGGAGATACGCAGTATTTT.